This T cell receptor (beta chain) was identified in a study of CD8+CD57+ T cells in acquired aplastic anemia. General study findings and limits: Patients and controls were not found to differ significantly in CD8+ Simpson's diversity.

TCR beta VDJ combinations and CDR3 sequences were profiled from genomic DNA. TCRdb independently ran MiXCR on the reads; one entry per CDR3 protein. Of some 120,000 distinct CDR3 sequences in the sample, 40% to 60% were seen once. CDR3 length equals 14 residues. The V end lost 0 bases, the J end lost 7 bases, and 13 bases lay between the germline ends. Germline loops: CDR1 DFQATT, CDR2 SNEGSKA (reference sequence). This clonotype was recorded many times. The antigen is undetermined. Source material: sorted CD4+, CD8+, or CD8+CD57+ T cells (not recorded which) from PBMCs. The rearrangement links TRBV20-1 to TRBJ1-5; no firm D call. The TCR originated in a human donor in good health, serving as a control. The CDR3 sequence: CSARDPGMGQPQHF. CDR3 sequence (DNA): TGCAGTGCTAGAGATCCCGGTATGGGACAGCCCCAGCATTTT.